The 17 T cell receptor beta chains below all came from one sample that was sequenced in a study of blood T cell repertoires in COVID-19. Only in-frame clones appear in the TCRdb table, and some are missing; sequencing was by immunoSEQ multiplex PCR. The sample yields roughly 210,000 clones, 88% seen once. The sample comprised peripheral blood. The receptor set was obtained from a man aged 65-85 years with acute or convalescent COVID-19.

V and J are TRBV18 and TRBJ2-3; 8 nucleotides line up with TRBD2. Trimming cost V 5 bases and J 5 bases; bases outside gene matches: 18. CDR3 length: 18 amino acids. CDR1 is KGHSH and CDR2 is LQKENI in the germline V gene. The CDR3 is CASSSMFPRAGAVDTQYF. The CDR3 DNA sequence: TGTGCCAGCTCATCAATGTTCCCCAGAGCGGGAGCGGTAGATACGCAGTATTTT.

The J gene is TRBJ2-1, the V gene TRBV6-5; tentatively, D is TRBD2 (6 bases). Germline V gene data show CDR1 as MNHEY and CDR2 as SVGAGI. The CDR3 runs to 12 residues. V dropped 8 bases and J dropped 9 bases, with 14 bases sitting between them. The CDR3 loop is CASRGGMVEQFF. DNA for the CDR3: TGTGCCAGCCGGGGCGGGATGGTTGAGCAGTTCTTC.

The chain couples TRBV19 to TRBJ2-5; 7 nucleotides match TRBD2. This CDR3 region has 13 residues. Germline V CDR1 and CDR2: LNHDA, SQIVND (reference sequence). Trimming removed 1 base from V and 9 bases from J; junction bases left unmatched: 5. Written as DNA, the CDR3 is TGTGCCAGTAGTATAGGCGGGGGAGCGGCCCAGTACTTC. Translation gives CASSIGGGAAQYF.

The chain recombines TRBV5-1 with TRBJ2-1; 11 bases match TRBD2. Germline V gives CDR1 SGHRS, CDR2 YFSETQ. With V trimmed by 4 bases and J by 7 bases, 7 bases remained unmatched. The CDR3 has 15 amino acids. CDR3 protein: CASSQTSGRSNEQFF. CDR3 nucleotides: TGCGCCAGCAGCCAAACTAGCGGGAGAAGTAATGAGCAGTTCTTC.

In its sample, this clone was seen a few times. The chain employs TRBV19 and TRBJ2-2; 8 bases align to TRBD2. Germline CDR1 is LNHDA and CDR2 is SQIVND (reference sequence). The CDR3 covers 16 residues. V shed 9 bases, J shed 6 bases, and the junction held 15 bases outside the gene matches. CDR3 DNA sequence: TGTGCCAGCCATCATATCGCGGGAGGCGGGGCCGGGGAGCTGTTTTTT. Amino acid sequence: CASHHIAGGGAGELFF.

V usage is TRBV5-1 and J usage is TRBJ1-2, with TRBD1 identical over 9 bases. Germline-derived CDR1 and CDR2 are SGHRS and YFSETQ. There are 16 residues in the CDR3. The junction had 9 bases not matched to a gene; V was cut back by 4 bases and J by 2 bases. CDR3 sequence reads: CASSLTAQGANYGYTF. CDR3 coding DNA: TGCGCCAGCAGCCTAACCGCACAGGGGGCAAACTATGGCTACACCTTC.

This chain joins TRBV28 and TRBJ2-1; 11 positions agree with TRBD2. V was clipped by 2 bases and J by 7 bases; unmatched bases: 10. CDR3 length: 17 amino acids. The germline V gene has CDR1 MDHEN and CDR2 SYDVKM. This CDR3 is CASSLKSASGRLNEQFF. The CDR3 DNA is TGTGCCAGCAGTTTAAAGTCGGCTAGCGGGAGGTTGAATGAGCAGTTCTTC.

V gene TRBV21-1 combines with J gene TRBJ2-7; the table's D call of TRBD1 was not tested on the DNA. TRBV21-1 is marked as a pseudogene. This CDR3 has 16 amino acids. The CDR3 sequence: CASSKFARPRSYEQYF. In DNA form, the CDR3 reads TGTGCCAGCAGCAAATTTGCCAGGCCAAGATCCTACGAGCAGTACTTC.

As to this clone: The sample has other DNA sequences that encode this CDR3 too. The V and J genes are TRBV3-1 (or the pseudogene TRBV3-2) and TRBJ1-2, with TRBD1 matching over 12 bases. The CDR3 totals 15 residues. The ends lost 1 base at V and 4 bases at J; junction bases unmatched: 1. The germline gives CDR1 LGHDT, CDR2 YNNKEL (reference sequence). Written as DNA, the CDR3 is TGTGCCAGCAGCCAAGGGGACAGGGGGCCCTATGGCTACACCTTC. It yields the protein CASSQGDRGPYGYTF.

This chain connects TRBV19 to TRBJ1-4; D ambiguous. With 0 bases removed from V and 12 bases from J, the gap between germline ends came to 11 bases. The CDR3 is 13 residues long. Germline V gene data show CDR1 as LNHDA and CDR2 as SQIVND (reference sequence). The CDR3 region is CASSIDGVRELFF. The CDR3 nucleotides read TGTGCCAGTAGTATAGATGGAGTCCGGGAACTGTTTTTT. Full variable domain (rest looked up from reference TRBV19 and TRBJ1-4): DGGITQSPKYLFRKEGQNVTLSCEQNLNHDAMYWYRQDPGQGLRLIYYSQIVNDFQKGDIAEGYSVSREKKESFPLTVTSAQKNPTAFYLCASSIDGVRELFFGSGTQLSVL.

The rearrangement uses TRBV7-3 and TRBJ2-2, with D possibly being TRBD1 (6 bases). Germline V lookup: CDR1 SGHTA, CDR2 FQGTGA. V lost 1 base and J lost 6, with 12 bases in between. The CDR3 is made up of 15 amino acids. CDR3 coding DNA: TGTGCCAGCAGCTTAAATACAGGGTGGTCCGGGGAGCTGTTTTTT. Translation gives CASSLNTGWSGELFF.

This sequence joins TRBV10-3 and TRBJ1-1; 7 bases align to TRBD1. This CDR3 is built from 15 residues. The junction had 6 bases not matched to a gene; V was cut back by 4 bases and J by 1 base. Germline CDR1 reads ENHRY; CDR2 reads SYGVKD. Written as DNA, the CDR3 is TGTGCCATCAGTGGACAGGGAAGGGGGAACACTGAAGCTTTCTTT. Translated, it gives CAISGQGRGNTEAFF.

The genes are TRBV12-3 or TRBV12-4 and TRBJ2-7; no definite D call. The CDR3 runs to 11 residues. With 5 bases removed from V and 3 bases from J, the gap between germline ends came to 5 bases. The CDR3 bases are TGTGCCAGCAGTACTTACTACGAGCAGTACTTC. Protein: CASSTYYEQYF.

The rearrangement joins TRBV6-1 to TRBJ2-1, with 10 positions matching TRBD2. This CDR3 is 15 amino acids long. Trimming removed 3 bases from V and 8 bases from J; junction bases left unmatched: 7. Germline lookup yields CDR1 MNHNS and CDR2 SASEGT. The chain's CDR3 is CASSDRSSGSHEQFF. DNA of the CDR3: TGTGCCAGCAGTGACAGGTCTAGCGGGAGTCATGAGCAGTTCTTC.

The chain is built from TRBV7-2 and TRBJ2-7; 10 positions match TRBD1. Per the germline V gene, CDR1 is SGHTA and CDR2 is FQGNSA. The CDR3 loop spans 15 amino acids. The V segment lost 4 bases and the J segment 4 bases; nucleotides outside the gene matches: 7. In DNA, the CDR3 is TGTGCCAGCAGCTGGACTCCGGGACAGGGGTACGAGCAGTACTTC. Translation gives CASSWTPGQGYEQYF.

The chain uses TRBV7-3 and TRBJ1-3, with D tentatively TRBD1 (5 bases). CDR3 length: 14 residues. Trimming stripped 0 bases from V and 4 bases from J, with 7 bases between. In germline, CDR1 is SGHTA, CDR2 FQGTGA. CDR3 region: CASSLTGVGNTIYF. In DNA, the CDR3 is TGTGCCAGCAGCTTAACAGGGGTCGGAAACACCATATATTTT.

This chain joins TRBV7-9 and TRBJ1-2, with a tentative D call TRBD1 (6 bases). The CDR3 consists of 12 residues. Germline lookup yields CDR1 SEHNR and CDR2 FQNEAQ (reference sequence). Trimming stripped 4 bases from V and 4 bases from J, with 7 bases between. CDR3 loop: CASSWTAYGYTF. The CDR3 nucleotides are TGTGCCAGCAGCTGGACAGCCTATGGCTACACCTTC.